These 21 T cell receptor beta chains were sequenced from one sample in a study of T cell repertoires in cytomegalovirus infection. In TCRdb, the reads were re-called with MiXCR into one record per CDR3 protein. The profile shows roughly 920,000 distinct CDR3 sequences, 31% of them singletons. No antigen is known for these receptors. Material: cultured CD8+ T cells from PBMCs, obtained from culture after CMV antigen stimulation. All receptors derive from a human donor in good health (CMV status not recorded). Some clones in this sample may be carry-over from other donors' samples.

V usage is TRBV6-1 and J usage is TRBJ2-7; the match to TRBD1 covers 7 bases. Germline CDR1 is MNHNS and CDR2 is SASEGT. This CDR3 comprises 16 residues. V lost 4 bases, J lost 0 bases, and 9 bases stayed unmatched. The CDR3 here is CASSAHGTVSSYEQYV. CDR3 bases: TGTGCCAGCAGTGCCCATGGGACAGTAAGCTCCTACGAGCAGTACGTC.

The CDR3 here is CSARDWGENTEAFF. The CDR3, as DNA: TGCAGTGCTAGAGATTGGGGAGAGAACACTGAAGCTTTCTTT. The chain has TRBV20-1 and TRBJ1-1; D is unresolved. Germline CDR1 is DFQATT and CDR2 is SNEGSKA (reference sequence). The CDR3 sequence is 14 residues long. V dropped 0 bases and J dropped 1 base, with 9 bases sitting between them.

In DNA, the CDR3 is TGTGCCAGCAGTCCCCTTCCCTCTGGGGAGACCCAGTACTTC. This codes for CASSPLPSGETQYF. The rearrangement joins TRBV27 to TRBJ2-5; D ambiguous. The CDR3 runs 14 residues. Trimming stripped 5 bases from V and 5 bases from J, with 15 bases between. Germline-derived CDR1 and CDR2 are MNHEY and SMNVEV (reference sequence).

This clonotype was detected only a few times. The chain has TRBV20-1 and TRBJ1-2; D possibly corresponds to TRBD1 (5 bases). Germline loops: CDR1 DFQATT, CDR2 SNEGSKA (reference sequence). V dropped 5 bases and J dropped 6 bases, with 19 bases sitting between them. CDR3 size: 14 residues. The CDR3 region is CSAEPTRGWDGYTF. The CDR3 nucleotides read TGCAGTGCTGAACCAACTCGGGGGTGGGATGGCTACACCTTC.

This clonotype has more than one count but fewer than ten. This chain links TRBV10-3 with TRBJ2-1, with a tentative D call TRBD2 (6 bases). This CDR3 has 17 amino acids. The V gene lost 4 bases and the J gene lost 5 bases, with 21 bases spanning the gap. CDR1 ENHRY and CDR2 SYGVKD come from the germline V gene. The chain's CDR3 is CAISGPVAGRVDNEQFF. The CDR3 region has the DNA TGTGCCATCAGTGGGCCGGTGGCGGGGCGTGTGGACAATGAGCAGTTCTTC.

The CDR3: CSVSQGPYEQYF. The CDR3 coding sequence is TGCAGCGTTTCCCAGGGCCCCTACGAGCAGTACTTC. The chain recombines TRBV29-1 with TRBJ2-7; TRBD1 might be the D (5 bases). Trimming pared 5 bases from V and 2 bases from J, leaving 10 bases between. Germline CDR1 is SQVTM and CDR2 is ANQGSEA. The CDR3 extends over 12 amino acids.

The genes are TRBV27 and TRBJ1-1; tentative D call: TRBD1 (5 bases). Trimming removed 7 bases from V and 4 bases from J, with 13 bases in between. The CDR3 has 13 amino acids. Germline CDR1 is MNHEY and CDR2 is SMNVEV (reference sequence). CDR3 in DNA: TGTGCCAGCAAACGGGGCCCGGGCACTGAAGCTTTCTTT. It specifies CASKRGPGTEAFF.

In its sample, this clonotype was seen a few times. The chain carries TRBV6-1 and TRBJ2-1; D is uncertain. Germline V gene lookup returns CDR1 MNHNS and CDR2 SASEGT. V was pared by 3 bases and J by 2 bases, with 14 bases between. This CDR3 has 16 residues. The CDR3 DNA sequence: TGTGCCAGCAGTGAGGGTCCTATCTTCCCCTACAATGAGCAGTTCTTC. Encoded protein: CASSEGPIFPYNEQFF.

The chain joins TRBV7-6 to TRBJ1-4; D might be TRBD1 (5 bases). The germline V gene has CDR1 SGHVS and CDR2 FNYEAQ. The CDR3 extends over 14 amino acids. Trimming removed 1 base at V and 7 bases at J, with 10 bases between. DNA for the CDR3: TGTGCCAGCAGCTTAGGGGGCGCCCGTGAAAAACTGTTTTTT. Translated, it gives CASSLGGAREKLFF.

This sequence joins TRBV6-1 and TRBJ1-1; D is perhaps TRBD1 (5 bases). Germline V gene data show CDR1 as MNHNS and CDR2 as SASEGT. This CDR3 has 15 residues. The V end was cut by 4 bases, the J end by 8 bases, with 20 bases between. The CDR3 loop is CASSVRHQVWGEAFF. DNA for the CDR3: TGTGCCAGCAGTGTTCGACACCAAGTGTGGGGCGAAGCTTTCTTT.

This clonotype was detected a few times. The J gene is TRBJ1-1, the V gene TRBV7-6, with D possibly matching TRBD1 (5 bases). Germline lookup yields CDR1 SGHVS and CDR2 FNYEAQ. CDR3 size: 14 residues. V dropped 1 base and J dropped 7 bases, with 13 bases sitting between them. CDR3 nucleotide sequence: TGTGCCAGCAGCTTAGAGAAGGGAGACAGTGAAGCTTTCTTT. It encodes CASSLEKGDSEAFF. The variable domain in full, completed from reference TRBV7-6 and TRBJ1-1, reads GAGVSQSPRYKVTKRGQDVALRCDPISGHVSLYWYRQALGQGPEFLTYFNYEAQQDKSGLPNDRFSAERPEGSISTLTIQRTEQRDSAMYRCASSLEKGDSEAFFGQGTRLTVV.

V is TRBV2 and J is TRBJ1-1, with D possibly being TRBD1 (5 bases). Germline V lookup: CDR1 SNHLY, CDR2 FYNNEI. The CDR3 runs to 12 residues. V lost 7 bases to trimming and J lost 5 bases, with 11 bases between them. This chain's CDR3 is CASNQRGTEAFF. The CDR3 DNA sequence: TGTGCCAGCAATCAAAGGGGTACTGAAGCTTTCTTT. Looking up the rest from reference TRBV2 and TRBJ1-1 gives the full variable domain: EPEVTQTPSHQVTQMGQEVILRCVPISNHLYFYWYRQILGQKVEFLVSFYNNEISEKSEIFDDQFSVERPDGSNFTLKIRSTKLEDSAMYFCASNQRGTEAFFGQGTRLTVV.

The chain couples TRBV12-3 or TRBV12-4 to TRBJ1-1, with 8 bases matching TRBD1. CDR3 size: 14 residues. The J segment lost 6 bases and the V segment lost 6 bases, leaving 9 bases of the junction unmatched. The chain's CDR3 is CASSTDRGKAEAFF. Written as DNA, the CDR3 is TGTGCCAGCAGCACCGACAGGGGAAAGGCTGAAGCTTTCTTT.

Many counts were recorded for this clonotype. The genes are TRBV7-9 and TRBJ2-3, with a possible D match to TRBD2 (6 bases). Germline assignment: CDR1 SEHNR and CDR2 FQNEAQ (reference sequence). The CDR3 loop spans 18 amino acids. V was trimmed by 8 bases and J by 5 bases, leaving 29 bases between them. CDR3 in DNA: TGTGCCAGCCCCCCCAGACCCGGCTGGCCGGAGGAGGGAGATACGCAGTATTTT. This translates into CASPPRPGWPEEGDTQYF.

Details on this clonotype: A much larger clone differs from this one at a single base, so this may be a read error. The J gene is TRBJ2-4, the V gene TRBV7-6; no definite D call. Germline loops: CDR1 SGHVS, CDR2 FNYEAQ. The V and J ends lost 4 bases and 8 bases respectively, with 15 bases between them. The CDR3 has 14 residues. Here the CDR3 reads CASSSKPFSDIQYF. The CDR3 coding sequence is TGTGCCAGCAGCTCCAAGCCGTTCTCGGACATTCAGTACTTC.

This clonotype has ten or more counts. V and J are TRBV7-6 and TRBJ2-5, with D possibly TRBD1 on 5 matching bases. The CDR3 length is 15 residues. Per the germline V gene, CDR1 is SGHVS and CDR2 is FNYEAQ. Trimming cost V 3 bases and J 1 base, with 12 bases left between them. CDR3 sequence: CASSFIPTAQETQYF. The CDR3 DNA reads TGTGCCAGCAGCTTCATACCGACAGCCCAAGAGACCCAGTACTTC. The variable domain in full, completed from reference TRBV7-6 and TRBJ2-5, reads GAGVSQSPRYKVTKRGQDVALRCDPISGHVSLYWYRQALGQGPEFLTYFNYEAQQDKSGLPNDRFSAERPEGSISTLTIQRTEQRDSAMYRCASSFIPTAQETQYFGPGTRLLVL.

CDR3 amino acids: CASSGGDIRPSGANVLTF. The DNA of the CDR3 is TGTGCCAGCAGTGGGGGAGACATCAGACCCTCTGGGGCCAACGTCCTGACTTTC. This sequence joins TRBV2 and TRBJ2-6; the D gene is possibly TRBD2 (5 bases). Trimming removed 4 bases from V and 0 bases from J, with 16 bases in between. CDR1 is SNHLY and CDR2 is FYNNEI in the germline V gene. The CDR3 covers 18 residues.

The J gene is TRBJ1-1, the V gene TRBV29-1; D is undetermined. The germline V gene encodes CDR1 SQVTM and CDR2 ANQGSEA. V was trimmed by 6 bases and J by 0 bases, leaving 11 bases between them. CDR3 length: 13 residues. The DNA of the CDR3 is TGCAGCGTCGTGGCAGTCATGAACACTGAAGCTTTCTTT. Protein product: CSVVAVMNTEAFF.

This clonotype was observed a handful of times. J is TRBJ2-2 and V is TRBV7-3, with a tentative D call TRBD2 (6 bases). Trimming cost V 1 base and J 1 base, with 7 bases left between them. The CDR3 consists of 15 residues. Germline V gives CDR1 SGHTA, CDR2 FQGTGA. Written as DNA, the CDR3 is TGTGCCAGCAGCTTAAACGGGGGGAACACCGGGGAGCTGTTTTTT. This sequence encodes CASSLNGGNTGELFF. The variable domain in full, with the rest retrieved from reference TRBV7-3 and TRBJ2-2, is GAGVSQTPSNKVTEKGKYVELRCDPISGHTALYWYRQSLGQGPEFLIYFQGTGAADDSGLPNDRFFAVRPEGSVSTLKIQRTERGDSAVYLCASSLNGGNTGELFFGEGSRLTVL.

The rearrangement links TRBV19 to TRBJ2-1, with D perhaps being TRBD1 or TRBD2 (6 bases each). Germline V gene lookup returns CDR1 LNHDA and CDR2 SQIVND (reference sequence). Between the trimmed V and J ends, which lost 5 bases and 8 bases, there was a span of 22 bases. The CDR3 runs to 16 residues. CDR3 DNA: TGTGCCAGTAGTGTACGGGGGCAGGGAAAGATCGATGAGCAGTTCTTC. This translates into CASSVRGQGKIDEQFF.

The chain joins TRBV20-1 to TRBJ2-1; maybe TRBD1 (6 bases). Germline lookup yields CDR1 DFQATT and CDR2 SNEGSKA (reference sequence). The CDR3 is 12 amino acids. V was pared by 8 bases and J by 1 base, with 9 bases between. CDR3 amino acids: CSTGTSYNEQFF. Written as DNA, the CDR3 is TGCAGTACCGGGACATCCTACAATGAGCAGTTCTTC.